This entry lists 29 T cell receptor beta chains sequenced from one sample in a study of shared clonotypes between healthy human individuals. Positively selected for CCR7, the CD45RO-negative cells used as naive CD8 cells excluded terminally differentiated effector memory CD45RA+ cells. Profiling relied on immunoSEQ multiplex PCR, and the TCRdb table lists in-frame clones only, not all of them. This repertoire shows around 600,000 clones, 85% to 95% found once; its top ten account for approximately 0.11%. The sequenced material came from naive CD8+ T cells sorted from blood. Receptors were obtained from a young woman in good health.

As regards this clone: Other DNA sequences within the sample encode an identical CDR3. The chain employs TRBV7-9 and TRBJ2-7; 7 positions match TRBD1. The junction had 5 bases not matched to a gene; V was cut back by 3 bases and J by 6 bases. CDR1 SEHNR and CDR2 FQNEAQ come from the germline V gene (reference sequence). This CDR3 comprises 13 residues. CDR3 residues: CASSLVGGGEQYF. The CDR3 nucleotides are TGTGCCAGCAGCTTGGTAGGGGGCGGCGAGCAGTACTTC.

This chain uses TRBV7-9 with TRBJ2-7, with a tentative D call TRBD2 (6 bases). The CDR3 runs to 15 residues. The V and J ends lost 5 bases and 6 bases respectively, with 20 bases between them. Looked up from germline, CDR1 is SEHNR and CDR2 is FQNEAQ (reference sequence). The chain's CDR3 is CASSPPSAGSLEQYF. For the CDR3, the DNA is TGTGCCAGCAGCCCCCCCTCCGCGGGGTCGCTCGAGCAGTACTTC.

This chain connects TRBV5-8 to TRBJ2-5; tentatively, D is TRBD1 (7 bases). From germline, CDR1 is SGHTS and CDR2 YDEGEE. This CDR3 is built from 16 residues. V lost 1 base and J lost 8, with 21 bases in between. The CDR3 region is CASSLQRQGPAGTQYF. CDR3 nucleotide sequence: TGTGCCAGCAGCTTGCAAAGACAGGGACCGGCGGGAACCCAGTACTTC.

V and J are TRBV6-5 and TRBJ2-3; D not resolved. CDR1 is MNHEY and CDR2 is SVGAGI in the germline V gene. Trimming shortened V by 4 bases and J by 2 bases, and 10 bases separated the two germline ends. The CDR3 is 14 amino acids. The CDR3 sequence is CASSSLSPTDTQYF. As DNA, the CDR3 is TGTGCCAGCAGTTCTTTAAGCCCCACAGATACGCAGTATTTT.

This chain connects TRBV11-2 to TRBJ1-6; D is possibly TRBD1 (6 bases). Germline V gives CDR1 SGHAT, CDR2 FQNNGV. This CDR3 spans 13 amino acids. V was pared by 5 bases and J by 7 bases, with 9 bases between. The CDR3 spells CASSIQGNSPLHF. CDR3 sequence (DNA): TGTGCCAGCAGCATACAGGGAAATTCACCCCTCCACTTT.

CDR3 coding DNA: TGTGCCAGCAGTTTCGTAGCGGGAGTGGTGACCGGGGAGCTGTTTTTT. Protein sequence: CASSFVAGVVTGELFF. The genes are TRBV27 and TRBJ2-2; 9 nucleotides line up with TRBD2. J was trimmed by 5 bases and V by 3 bases; bases with no gene match: 7. The germline CDR1 and CDR2 sequences are MNHEY and SMNVEV (reference sequence). CDR3 length: 16 residues.

This rearrangement joins TRBV15 to TRBJ2-7, with 11 nucleotides matching TRBD2. CDR1 is LNHNV and CDR2 is YYDKDF in the germline V gene (reference sequence). The V gene end was trimmed by 4 bases and the J gene end by 1 base; junction bases not matched to a gene: 6. This CDR3 comprises 16 residues. The CDR3 coding sequence is TGTGCCACCAGCAAATCCGGGACTAGCGGTTCCTACGAGCAGTACTTC. Translation: CATSKSGTSGSYEQYF.

The chain joins TRBV27 to TRBJ1-5; D call uncertain. Germline V gene lookup returns CDR1 MNHEY and CDR2 SMNVEV (reference sequence). The CDR3 is 14 residues long. Between the trimmed V and J ends, which lost 3 bases and 0 bases, there was a span of 6 bases. CDR3: CASSFQYSNQPQHF. In nucleotides, the CDR3 is TGTGCCAGCAGTTTTCAATATAGCAATCAGCCCCAGCATTTT.

This chain connects TRBV5-1 to TRBJ2-5; D gene uncertain. The V gene lost 5 bases and the J gene lost 5 bases, with 13 bases spanning the gap. The CDR3 loop spans 13 amino acids. Germline CDR1 reads SGHRS; CDR2 reads YFSETQ. CDR3 nucleotide sequence: TGCGCCAGCAGACCTGAAACTTCCGAGACCCAGTACTTC. It codes for CASRPETSETQYF.

This rearrangement joins TRBV7-6 to TRBJ2-7; D unresolved. There are 14 residues in the CDR3. With 2 bases removed from V and 2 bases from J, the gap between germline ends came to 10 bases. Germline CDR1 and CDR2: SGHVS and FNYEAQ. DNA of the CDR3: TGTGCCAGCAGCTTAAGGACGTACCCCTACGAGCAGTACTTC. It yields the protein CASSLRTYPYEQYF.

The chain is built from TRBV4-1 and TRBJ2-1; possibly TRBD1 or TRBD2 for D (6 bases each). The CDR3 has 19 amino acids. The germline CDR1 and CDR2 sequences are MGHRA and YSYEKL. Trimming removed 2 bases from V and 0 bases from J, with 20 bases in between. The CDR3 is CASSQNPRAWGASYNEQFF. CDR3 DNA sequence: TGCGCCAGCAGCCAAAACCCCCGTGCCTGGGGGGCCTCCTACAATGAGCAGTTCTTC.

This chain connects TRBV11-2 to TRBJ2-7; D possibly corresponds to TRBD2 (6 bases). The germline V gene has CDR1 SGHAT and CDR2 FQNNGV. V lost 5 bases and J 2 bases, leaving 16 bases between the germline ends. This CDR3 spans 15 amino acids. The CDR3 loop is CASSLARDLTYEQYF. In DNA, the CDR3 is TGTGCCAGCAGCCTCGCCCGGGACTTAACCTACGAGCAGTACTTC.

The chain joins TRBV6-5 to TRBJ1-1; 7 nucleotides agree with TRBD1. Trimming cost V 8 bases and J 4 bases; bases outside gene matches: 7. Per the germline V gene, CDR1 is MNHEY and CDR2 is SVGAGI. This CDR3 comprises 13 residues. DNA of the CDR3: TGTGCCAGCGGGTCAGGGGGGATCACTGAAGCTTTCTTT. Translating gives CASGSGGITEAFF.

The V gene is TRBV5-1, the J gene TRBJ1-3, with D possibly being TRBD1 (5 bases). This CDR3 contains 18 residues. CDR1 and CDR2 from the germline V gene are SGHRS and YFSETQ. Trimming pared 7 bases from V and 0 bases from J, leaving 23 bases between. The CDR3 sequence is CASPYRGTFASSGNTIYF. In nucleotides, the CDR3 is TGCGCCAGCCCCTACCGGGGCACCTTTGCTTCCTCTGGAAACACCATATATTTT.

V is TRBV28 and J is TRBJ2-7, with a tentative D call TRBD1 (6 bases). The CDR3 is 14 amino acids. V shed 6 bases and J shed 6 bases, with 18 bases lying between them. Germline V gene lookup returns CDR1 MDHEN and CDR2 SYDVKM. The CDR3, as DNA: TGTGCCAGCAGACGAACAGGGTGGAAAGGCGAGCAGTACTTC. Translated, it gives CASRRTGWKGEQYF.

J is TRBJ2-1 and V is TRBV11-2; a possible D gene is TRBD2 (5 bases). With 1 base removed from V and 2 bases from J, the gap between germline ends came to 12 bases. The CDR3 is made up of 16 amino acids. Germline V gives CDR1 SGHAT, CDR2 FQNNGV. The CDR3 protein is CASSLGVREPYNEQFF. For the CDR3, the DNA is TGTGCCAGCAGCTTAGGGGTACGGGAACCCTACAATGAGCAGTTCTTC.

The V call is TRBV2, the J call TRBJ2-7; 7 nucleotides line up with TRBD2. The germline gives CDR1 SNHLY, CDR2 FYNNEI. Trimming removed 5 bases from V and 0 bases from J; junction bases left unmatched: 7. This CDR3 has 15 residues. In DNA, the CDR3 is TGTGCCAGCAGTTCACTAGCGCGAAGCTCCTACGAGCAGTACTTC. Translating it yields CASSSLARSSYEQYF. The whole variable domain, filled in from reference TRBV2 and TRBJ2-7, reads EPEVTQTPSHQVTQMGQEVILRCVPISNHLYFYWYRQILGQKVEFLVSFYNNEISEKSEIFDDQFSVERPDGSNFTLKIRSTKLEDSAMYFCASSSLARSSYEQYFGPGTRLTVT.

This chain joins TRBV9 and TRBJ2-2; D unclear. The germline V gene encodes CDR1 SGDLS and CDR2 YYNGEE. The CDR3 totals 13 residues. V was pared by 0 bases and J by 8 bases, with 8 bases between. As DNA, the CDR3 is TGTGCCAGCAGCGTAGACTCATGGGGGGAGCTGTTTTTT. As protein: CASSVDSWGELFF.

The V call is TRBV7-2, the J call TRBJ2-3; 16 nucleotides line up with TRBD2. CDR3 length: 18 residues. V lost 1 base, J lost 3 bases, and 4 bases stayed unmatched. The germline V gene encodes CDR1 SGHTA and CDR2 FQGNSA. The chain's CDR3 is CASSLDVGLAGGTDTQYF. The CDR3 DNA reads as TGTGCCAGCAGCTTAGATGTGGGACTAGCGGGAGGGACAGATACGCAGTATTTT.

The CDR3 sequence: CASSLVPGTGELFF. CDR3 bases: TGTGCCAGCAGCTTAGTTCCGGGCACCGGGGAGCTGTTTTTT. The rearrangement links TRBV7-9 to TRBJ2-2; no clear D gene. V dropped 1 base and J dropped 4 bases, with 7 bases sitting between them. The germline V gene has CDR1 SEHNR and CDR2 FQNEAQ (reference sequence). CDR3 length: 14 residues.

This clone was observed once. The V call is TRBV30, the J call TRBJ1-1; TRBD1 might be the D (6 bases). V was pared by 8 bases and J by 1 base, with 14 bases between. Germline assignment: CDR1 GTSNPN and CDR2 SVGIG (reference sequence). The CDR3 length is 13 residues. The CDR3 here is CAGTGRWNTEAFF. The CDR3 DNA reads as TGTGCCGGTACAGGGCGATGGAACACTGAAGCTTTCTTT.

This clone occurred once. V usage is TRBV4-1 and J usage is TRBJ1-6; D might be TRBD1 (5 bases). Germline CDR1 and CDR2: MGHRA and YSYEKL. The CDR3 has 14 residues. The ends were cut back, 2 bases at V and 7 bases at J, with 9 bases in the middle. CDR3 DNA: TGCGCCAGCAGCCAACAGGGTGTAAATTCACCCCTCCACTTT. Its translation is CASSQQGVNSPLHF.

The chain uses TRBV10-2 and TRBJ2-1; no clear D. This CDR3 contains 11 residues. The V gene lost 7 bases and the J gene lost 7 bases, with 8 bases spanning the gap. Germline lookup yields CDR1 WSHSY and CDR2 SAAADI. CDR3 residues: CASTDWNEQFF. CDR3 DNA sequence: TGCGCCAGCACTGACTGGAATGAGCAGTTCTTC.

The V call is TRBV19, the J call TRBJ1-2; 10 bases line up with TRBD1. V lost 6 bases and J lost 5; bases outside the gene matches: 3. Germline CDR1 is LNHDA and CDR2 is SQIVND (reference sequence). There are 13 residues in the CDR3. The CDR3 nucleotides read TGTGCCAGTAGGAAGGGACAGGGGTATGGCTACACCTTC. This codes for CASRKGQGYGYTF.

The chain uses TRBV28 and TRBJ2-7, with D tentatively TRBD1 (6 bases). The CDR3 is made up of 14 amino acids. The V end lost 5 bases, the J end lost 1 base, and 12 bases lay between the germline ends. In germline, CDR1 is MDHEN, CDR2 SYDVKM. DNA of the CDR3: TGTGCCAGCAGTAAACAGGGTGGATCCTACGAGCAGTACTTC. Amino acid sequence: CASSKQGGSYEQYF. Using reference TRBV28 and TRBJ2-7 for the parts outside the CDR3, the full variable domain is DVKVTQSSRYLVKRTGEKVFLECVQDMDHENMFWYRQDPGLGLRLIYFSYDVKMKEKGDIPEGYSVSREKKERFSLILESASTNQTSMYLCASSKQGGSYEQYFGPGTRLTVT.

This clone was recorded once. This sequence joins TRBV4-1 and TRBJ1-4, with D unclear. V was pared by 4 bases and J by 3 bases, with 12 bases between. Germline CDR1 reads MGHRA; CDR2 reads YSYEKL. The CDR3 is 15 residues long. CDR3 nucleotide sequence: TGCGCCAGCAGCCCCGGGCCATTCCCTAATGAAAAACTGTTTTTT. This translates into CASSPGPFPNEKLFF.

This clone appeared a single time. The V gene is TRBV29-1, the J gene TRBJ2-1, with TRBD2 identical over 8 bases. The germline CDR1 and CDR2 sequences are SQVTM and ANQGSEA. The trim removed 2 bases at V and 0 bases at J, leaving 9 bases unmatched. The CDR3 covers 17 residues. CDR3 residues: CSVELPTSGNSYNEQFF. The CDR3 DNA follows: TGCAGCGTTGAATTGCCTACTAGCGGCAACTCCTACAATGAGCAGTTCTTC.

The chain recombines TRBV29-1 with TRBJ1-1; no definite D call. The CDR3 extends over 12 amino acids. The V end lost 7 bases, the J end lost 6 bases, and 15 bases lay between the germline ends. In germline, CDR1 is SQVTM, CDR2 ANQGSEA. DNA of the CDR3: TGCAGCGAGGAACGGGGTTCGGCTGAAGCTTTCTTT. Its protein product is CSEERGSAEAFF.

The chain carries TRBV14 and TRBJ2-1; 7 nucleotides align to TRBD1. The CDR3 has 15 residues. Per the germline V gene, CDR1 is SGHDN and CDR2 is FVKESK. V dropped 3 bases and J dropped 2; count of bases not matched to a gene: 4. The DNA of the CDR3 is TGTGCCAGCAGCCACCCACAGGGGACCTACAATGAGCAGTTCTTC. Its translation is CASSHPQGTYNEQFF.